This passage covers 28 T cell receptor beta chains from one sample sequenced in a study of cytomegalovirus exposure and HLA in healthy donors. The primer mix had 60 Vbeta and 13 Jbeta primers. Profiled with immunoSEQ multiplex PCR; TCRdb holds only in-frame clones, not every one. This sample has some 150,000 clones; roughly 89% occur once, and the top ten carry about 0.85%. Sequenced input: PBMCs. These receptors were taken from a woman aged 30 to 39 in good health and CMV-seronegative.

The chain uses TRBV6-1 and TRBJ1-1; TRBD1 aligns across 10 bases. The CDR3 totals 16 residues. Germline CDR1 MNHNS, CDR2 SASEGT. The V segment lost 2 bases and the J segment 0 bases; nucleotides outside the gene matches: 3. This CDR3 reads CASSEFGTGVNTEAFF. For the CDR3, the DNA is TGTGCCAGCAGTGAATTTGGGACAGGGGTGAACACTGAAGCTTTCTTT.

V and J are TRBV5-4 and TRBJ2-5; 8 nucleotides line up with TRBD1. Trimming at V came to 4 bases and at J to 5 bases, leaving 4 bases not matched to a gene. The CDR3 loop spans 13 amino acids. The germline gives CDR1 SGHNT, CDR2 YYREEE (reference sequence). CDR3 loop: CASSRTGLETQYF. The CDR3, as DNA: TGTGCCAGCAGCCGGACAGGGCTGGAGACCCAGTACTTC.

The J gene is TRBJ2-1, the V gene TRBV5-4, with D tentatively TRBD2 (6 bases). Trimming took 2 bases from V and 0 from J, leaving 15 bases between them. This CDR3 has 17 residues. Germline V gene data show CDR1 as SGHNT and CDR2 as YYREEE (reference sequence). The chain's CDR3 is CASSFMPSVSSYNEQFF. The CDR3 DNA sequence: TGTGCCAGCAGCTTCATGCCTAGCGTGAGCTCCTACAATGAGCAGTTCTTC.

This clone was detected once. This chain uses TRBV7-3 with TRBJ2-1; TRBD2 aligns across 9 bases. This CDR3 spans 16 amino acids. CDR1 and CDR2 (germline): SGHTA, FQGTGA. V shed 5 bases and J 8 bases; nucleotides not matched to a gene: 13. DNA of the CDR3: TGTGCCAGCAGCCCCGGAACGGGGACTAGCCTCTATGAGCAGTTCTTC. This translates into CASSPGTGTSLYEQFF. Complete variable domain (other parts from reference TRBV7-3 and TRBJ2-1): GAGVSQTPSNKVTEKGKYVELRCDPISGHTALYWYRQSLGQGPEFLIYFQGTGAADDSGLPNDRFFAVRPEGSVSTLKIQRTERGDSAVYLCASSPGTGTSLYEQFFGPGTRLTVL.

This sequence joins TRBV30 and TRBJ1-6; D remains unclear. The germline gives CDR1 GTSNPN, CDR2 SVGIG (reference sequence). V shed 0 bases and J shed 0 bases, with 18 bases lying between them. There are 19 residues in the CDR3. The CDR3 DNA is TGTGCCTGGAGTGTACTGAGGTCGGGTCGGAGCTCCTATAATTCACCCCTCCACTTT. This codes for CAWSVLRSGRSSYNSPLHF.

The chain joins TRBV28 to TRBJ1-1; 7 bases agree with TRBD1. V lost 4 bases and J lost 1; bases outside the gene matches: 9. Germline CDR1 is MDHEN and CDR2 is SYDVKM. This CDR3 has 16 residues. The CDR3 spells CASSWSRGQTNTEAFF. CDR3 DNA: TGTGCCAGCAGTTGGTCACGGGGACAGACGAACACTGAAGCTTTCTTT.

The chain recombines TRBV30 with TRBJ1-6, with D possibly matching TRBD1 (5 bases). The germline V gene encodes CDR1 GTSNPN and CDR2 SVGIG (reference sequence). This CDR3 spans 13 amino acids. CDR3 protein: CAAQDTNNSPLHF. DNA of the CDR3: TGTGCTGCGCAGGACACTAATAATTCACCCCTCCACTTT.

This clone showed up just once. The chain carries TRBV19 and TRBJ2-5; 15 bases line up with TRBD2. V dropped 5 bases and J dropped 1; count of bases not matched to a gene: 5. This CDR3 spans 17 amino acids. CDR1 LNHDA and CDR2 SQIVND come from the germline V gene (reference sequence). CDR3 sequence reads: CASSAGTSGRPQETQYF. In nucleotides, the CDR3 is TGTGCCAGTAGTGCCGGGACTAGCGGGAGGCCCCAAGAGACCCAGTACTTC.

V and J are TRBV19 and TRBJ2-1, with D maybe TRBD2 (6 bases). Trimming stripped 1 base from V and 3 bases from J, with 13 bases between. This CDR3 spans 16 amino acids. The germline CDR1 and CDR2 sequences are LNHDA and SQIVND (reference sequence). The CDR3 here is CASSIVVSGYYNEQFF. The CDR3 DNA reads TGTGCCAGTAGTATAGTCGTAAGCGGGTACTACAATGAGCAGTTCTTC.

The sample holds a few counts of this clone. The chain couples TRBV6-1 to TRBJ1-5; possible D gene TRBD1, 5 bases. Germline V gene data show CDR1 as MNHNS and CDR2 as SASEGT. The CDR3 runs to 15 residues. Trimming took off 5 bases at V and 2 bases at J, with 13 bases between the two ends. CDR3 in DNA: TGTGCCAGCAGTTCTGGGGCTGAGGGCAATCAGCCCCAGCATTTT. Translation: CASSSGAEGNQPQHF.

The CDR3 sequence: CASSAGTSGKYEQYF. The CDR3 DNA sequence: TGTGCCAGCAGCGCGGGGACTAGCGGGAAGTACGAGCAGTACTTC. The rearrangement uses TRBV11-3 and TRBJ2-7; 13 bases fit TRBD2. V was pared by 5 bases and J by 4 bases, with 5 bases of the junction left unmatched. The CDR3 contains 15 residues. CDR1 is SGHNT and CDR2 is YENEEA in the germline V gene.

The chain recombines TRBV19 with TRBJ1-1; D may be TRBD1 (6 bases). Germline V gene sequence: CDR1 LNHDA, CDR2 SQIVND (reference sequence). The V end was cut by 6 bases, the J end by 4 bases, with 9 bases between. The CDR3 length is 12 residues. CDR3 nucleotide sequence: TGTGCCAGTAGAGGGGGTCGCACTGAAGCTTTCTTT. As protein: CASRGGRTEAFF.

V is TRBV28 and J is TRBJ2-5; 10 bases map to TRBD1. The assigned J gene may be wrong: the sequence end matches TRBJ2-7 better. CDR1 and CDR2 (germline): MDHEN, SYDVKM. The length of the CDR3 is 13 residues. CDR3 DNA: TGTGCCAGCAGTAGGGACAGGGGATACGAGCAGTACTTC. This encodes CASSRDRGYEQYF.

This clone occurred once. One end of the junction is discordant with germline, which a read error may explain. This chain connects TRBV27 to TRBJ1-6; D remains unclear. This CDR3 comprises 16 residues. CDR1 and CDR2 from the germline V gene are MNHEY and SMNVEV (reference sequence). The CDR3 sequence: CASSLAFPSYNSPLHF. The CDR3 DNA reads TGTGCCAGCAGTTTAGCCTTCCCCTCCTATAATTCCCCCCTCCACTTT.

CDR3 bases: TGTGCCAGCAGTTTAGGGACAGTTCTCTACGAGCAGTACTTC. Translating gives CASSLGTVLYEQYF. V gene TRBV28 combines with J gene TRBJ2-7, with 7 bases identical to TRBD1. V shed 2 bases, J shed 3 bases, and the junction held 4 bases outside the gene matches. Germline V gene sequence: CDR1 MDHEN, CDR2 SYDVKM. The CDR3 has 14 residues.

This sequence joins TRBV5-1 and TRBJ1-2; TRBD1 matches 7 bases. Trimming at V came to 1 base and at J to 6 bases, leaving 12 bases not matched to a gene. Germline V gives CDR1 SGHRS, CDR2 YFSETQ. The CDR3 has 16 amino acids. This chain's CDR3 is CASSLPVAGGGDGYTF. For the CDR3, the DNA is TGCGCCAGCAGCTTGCCCGTGGCAGGGGGTGGAGATGGCTACACCTTC.

This clone was found once. V usage is TRBV19 and J usage is TRBJ1-2; no clear D. Germline-derived CDR1 and CDR2 are LNHDA and SQIVND (reference sequence). Between the trimmed V and J ends, which lost 3 bases and 13 bases, there was a span of 18 bases. The CDR3 contains 13 residues. The CDR3 is CASSMGFSSSSTF. In DNA, the CDR3 is TGTGCCAGTAGTATGGGCTTTTCATCGTCCAGCACCTTC.

This clone was seen only once. The V call is TRBV6-5, the J call TRBJ2-1, with 12 bases that match TRBD1. J lost 8 bases, V lost 0 bases, and 5 bases had no gene match. The CDR3 length is 16 residues. CDR1 is MNHEY and CDR2 is SVGAGI in the germline V gene. CDR3: CASSYSGDRGLDEQFF. The CDR3 bases are TGTGCCAGCAGTTACTCGGGGGACAGGGGGCTTGATGAGCAGTTCTTC.

The genes are TRBV7-6 and TRBJ2-7; D is uncertain. The length of the CDR3 is 13 residues. V shed 0 bases and J shed 0 bases, with 3 bases lying between them. Germline V gene data show CDR1 as SGHVS and CDR2 as FNYEAQ. Here the CDR3 reads CASSLASSYEQYF. The CDR3 DNA is TGTGCCAGCAGCTTAGCCAGCTCCTACGAGCAGTACTTC.

The V and J genes are TRBV2 and TRBJ2-2, with D perhaps matching TRBD2 (6 bases). Germline CDR1 SNHLY, CDR2 FYNNEI. V was shortened by 4 bases and J by 5 bases, with 11 bases between the two germline ends. The CDR3 has 14 amino acids. CDR3 residues: CASSGLGRTGELFF. The CDR3 coding sequence is TGTGCCAGCAGTGGACTAGGAAGAACCGGGGAGCTGTTTTTT. Drawing the rest from reference TRBV2 and TRBJ2-2, the complete variable domain is EPEVTQTPSHQVTQMGQEVILRCVPISNHLYFYWYRQILGQKVEFLVSFYNNEISEKSEIFDDQFSVERPDGSNFTLKIRSTKLEDSAMYFCASSGLGRTGELFFGEGSRLTVL.

The gene calls are TRBV11-2 and TRBJ2-7; TRBD2 matches at 10 bases. CDR3 size: 17 residues. V lost 1 base and J lost 6; bases outside the gene matches: 12. The germline CDR1 and CDR2 sequences are SGHAT and FQNNGV. The CDR3 DNA reads as TGTGCCAGCAGCTTAGGAAAGCGGGAGGGGTCGGTTAGCGAGCAGTACTTC. This sequence encodes CASSLGKREGSVSEQYF.

J is TRBJ2-5 and V is TRBV5-1; 8 bases map to TRBD2. The DNA end is a closer match to TRBJ2-7, so the J assignment may be wrong. The CDR3 has 15 amino acids. Germline CDR1 and CDR2: SGHRS and YFSETQ. CDR3 DNA: TGCGCCAGCAGCTATACAGCGGGAGACTCCTACGAGCAGTACTTC. Protein product: CASSYTAGDSYEQYF.

In its sample, this clone was seen once. The rearrangement links TRBV5-1 to TRBJ2-3; TRBD2 matches at 7 bases. CDR3 length: 14 amino acids. J lost 4 bases, V lost 7 bases, and 9 bases had no gene match. Germline-derived CDR1 and CDR2 are SGHRS and YFSETQ. For the CDR3, the DNA is TGCGCCAGCCTCCGGGACTACCCCCCAGATACGCAGTATTTT. It is translated as CASLRDYPPDTQYF.

The rearrangement uses TRBV6-6 and TRBJ1-2; possible D gene TRBD1, 5 bases. The CDR3 sequence is 16 residues long. V lost 2 bases, J lost 4 bases, and 17 bases lay in between. Germline values: CDR1 MNHNY, CDR2 SVGAGI (reference sequence). The CDR3 DNA sequence: TGTGCCAGCAGTTACCCCCCTAGTACAGGTTTCTATGGCTACACCTTC. It codes for CASSYPPSTGFYGYTF.

The count of this clone is one. One end of the junction does not line up with germline, which may come from a read error. The chain has TRBV30 and TRBJ2-7; possibly TRBD2 for D (6 bases). This CDR3 has 12 residues. Germline CDR1 is GTSNPN and CDR2 is SVGIG (reference sequence). CDR3 DNA: TGTGCCTGGAGCCCGGGACTCCCCCGTAGCGAATTC. Protein product: CAWSPGLPRSEF.

The CDR3 DNA sequence: TGCGCCAGCAGCAGAGGGGGCGGTGAGACCCAGTACTTC. This codes for CASSRGGGETQYF. V usage is TRBV5-1 and J usage is TRBJ2-5, with 7 nucleotides matching TRBD1. CDR1 is SGHRS and CDR2 is YFSETQ in the germline V gene. CDR3 size: 13 residues. Trimming removed 4 bases from V and 5 bases from J; junction bases left unmatched: 5.

V is TRBV19 and J is TRBJ1-1; TRBD1 is a possible D gene (5 bases). Germline V lookup: CDR1 LNHDA, CDR2 SQIVND (reference sequence). V gave up 7 bases and J gave up 10 bases, with 19 bases separating them. The CDR3 covers 13 residues. CDR3 sequence (DNA): TGTGCCAGTAACACTCTACCTCAGGGTAGAGCTTTCTTT. It encodes CASNTLPQGRAFF. The variable domain in full, with the rest retrieved from reference TRBV19 and TRBJ1-1, is DGGITQSPKYLFRKEGQNVTLSCEQNLNHDAMYWYRQDPGQGLRLIYYSQIVNDFQKGDIAEGYSVSREKKESFPLTVTSAQKNPTAFYLCASNTLPQGRAFFGQGTRLTVV.

This clone has a single count. CDR3 residues: CASSSRDTIYGYTF. CDR3 DNA: TGTGCCAGCAGTTCACGGGACACAATCTATGGCTACACCTTC. The chain links TRBV27 to TRBJ1-2; tentative D call: TRBD1 (6 bases). Deletions cut 4 bases from V and 4 bases from J, with 13 bases between. The germline gives CDR1 MNHEY, CDR2 SMNVEV (reference sequence). CDR3 size: 14 residues.